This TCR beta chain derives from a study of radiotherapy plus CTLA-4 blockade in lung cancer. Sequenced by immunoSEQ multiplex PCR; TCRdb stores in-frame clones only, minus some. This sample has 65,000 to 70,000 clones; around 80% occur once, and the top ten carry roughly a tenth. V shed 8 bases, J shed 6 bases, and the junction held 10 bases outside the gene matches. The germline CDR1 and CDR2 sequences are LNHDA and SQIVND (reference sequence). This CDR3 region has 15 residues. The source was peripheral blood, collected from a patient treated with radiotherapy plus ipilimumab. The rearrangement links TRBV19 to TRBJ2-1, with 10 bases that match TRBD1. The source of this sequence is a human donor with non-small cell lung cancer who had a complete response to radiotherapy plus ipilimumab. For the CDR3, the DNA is TGTGCCAGTTTAATGGGGGGACAGGGGAGCAATGAGCAGTTCTTC. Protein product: CASLMGGQGSNEQFF.